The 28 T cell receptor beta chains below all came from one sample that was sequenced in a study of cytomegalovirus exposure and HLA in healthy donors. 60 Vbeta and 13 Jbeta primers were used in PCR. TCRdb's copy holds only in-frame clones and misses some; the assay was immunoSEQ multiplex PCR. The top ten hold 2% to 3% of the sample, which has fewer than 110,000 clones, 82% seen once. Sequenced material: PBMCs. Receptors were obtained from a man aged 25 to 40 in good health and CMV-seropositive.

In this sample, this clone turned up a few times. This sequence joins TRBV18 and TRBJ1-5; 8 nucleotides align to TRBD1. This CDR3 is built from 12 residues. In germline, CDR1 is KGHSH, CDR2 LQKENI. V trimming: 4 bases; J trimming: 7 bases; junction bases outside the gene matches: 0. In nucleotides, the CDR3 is TGTGCCAGCTCACGGACAGGGCAGCCCCAGCATTTT. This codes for CASSRTGQPQHF.

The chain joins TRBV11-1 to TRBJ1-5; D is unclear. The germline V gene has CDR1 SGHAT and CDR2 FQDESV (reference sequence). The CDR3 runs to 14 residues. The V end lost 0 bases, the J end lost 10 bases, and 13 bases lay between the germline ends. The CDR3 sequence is CASSLARDNLPQHF. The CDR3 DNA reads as TGTGCCAGCAGCTTAGCGCGCGATAACCTTCCCCAGCATTTT.

DNA for the CDR3: TGCGCCAGCAGCTTGAACGCGGGGTGGAGTAATTCACCCCTCCACTTT. This translates into CASSLNAGWSNSPLHF. This chain connects TRBV5-1 to TRBJ1-6; D gene uncertain. The germline gives CDR1 SGHRS, CDR2 YFSETQ. V lost 1 base and J lost 6, with 14 bases in between. This CDR3 is built from 16 residues.

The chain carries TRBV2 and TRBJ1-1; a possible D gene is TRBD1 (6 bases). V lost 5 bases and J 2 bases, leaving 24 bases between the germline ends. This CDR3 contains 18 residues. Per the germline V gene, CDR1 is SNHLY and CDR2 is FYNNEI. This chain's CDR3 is CASSSPGGGQRHNTEAFF. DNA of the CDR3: TGTGCCAGCAGTTCACCGGGAGGCGGACAGCGTCATAACACTGAAGCTTTCTTT.

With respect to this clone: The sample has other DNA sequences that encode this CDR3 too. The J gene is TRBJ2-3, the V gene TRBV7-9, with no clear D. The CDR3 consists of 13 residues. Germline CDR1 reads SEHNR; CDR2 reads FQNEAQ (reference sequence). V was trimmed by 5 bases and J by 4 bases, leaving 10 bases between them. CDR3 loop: CASSPRGPDTQYF. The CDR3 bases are TGTGCCAGCAGCCCCCGAGGTCCAGATACGCAGTATTTT.

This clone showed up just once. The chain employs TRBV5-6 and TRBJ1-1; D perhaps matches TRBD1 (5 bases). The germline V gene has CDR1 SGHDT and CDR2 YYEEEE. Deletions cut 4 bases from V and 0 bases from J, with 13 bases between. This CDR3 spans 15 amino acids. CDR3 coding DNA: TGTGCCAGCAGCGTCGATGACAGAATGAACACTGAAGCTTTCTTT. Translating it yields CASSVDDRMNTEAFF.

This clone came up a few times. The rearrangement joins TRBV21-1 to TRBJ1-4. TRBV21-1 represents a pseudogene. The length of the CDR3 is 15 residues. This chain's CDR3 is CASSPFGGYNEKLFF. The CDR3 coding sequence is TGTGCCAGCAGCCCCTTCGGGGGGTATAATGAAAAACTGTTTTTT.

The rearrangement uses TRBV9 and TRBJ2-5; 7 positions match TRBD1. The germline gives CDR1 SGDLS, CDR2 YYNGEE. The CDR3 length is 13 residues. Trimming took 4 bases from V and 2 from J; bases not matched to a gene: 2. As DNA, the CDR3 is TGTGCCAGCAGCCCAGGGGGACAAGAGACCCAGTACTTC. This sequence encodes CASSPGGQETQYF. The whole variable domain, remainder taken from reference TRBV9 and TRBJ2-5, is DSGVTQTPKHLITATGQRVTLRCSPRSGDLSVYWYQQSLDQGLQFLIQYYNGEERAKGNILERFSAQQFPDLHSELNLSSLELGDSALYFCASSPGGQETQYFGPGTRLLVL.

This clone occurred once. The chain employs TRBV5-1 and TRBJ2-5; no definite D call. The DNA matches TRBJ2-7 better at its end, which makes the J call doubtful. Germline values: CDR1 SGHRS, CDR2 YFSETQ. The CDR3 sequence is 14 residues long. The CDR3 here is CASSLQSTADEQYF. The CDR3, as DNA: TGCGCCAGCAGCTTGCAGTCTACAGCCGACGAGCAGTACTTC.

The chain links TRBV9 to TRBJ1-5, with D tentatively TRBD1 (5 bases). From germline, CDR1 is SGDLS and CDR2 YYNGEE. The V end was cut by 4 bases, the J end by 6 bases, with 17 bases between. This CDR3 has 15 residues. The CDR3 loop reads CASSPGTFEAQPQHF. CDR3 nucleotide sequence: TGTGCCAGCAGCCCCGGGACTTTCGAGGCTCAGCCCCAGCATTTT.

The CDR3 nucleotides are TGCGCCAGCAAAAACAGGCCGATCACTGAAGCTTTCTTT. Protein sequence: CASKNRPITEAFF. The V and J genes are TRBV5-1 and TRBJ1-1, with D possibly being TRBD1 (5 bases). The CDR3 length is 13 residues. Germline V gene data show CDR1 as SGHRS and CDR2 as YFSETQ. V gave up 6 bases and J gave up 4 bases, with 13 bases separating them.

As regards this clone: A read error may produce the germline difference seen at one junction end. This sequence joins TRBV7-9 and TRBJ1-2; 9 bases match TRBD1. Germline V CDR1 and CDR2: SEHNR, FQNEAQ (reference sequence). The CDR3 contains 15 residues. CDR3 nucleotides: TGTTCCAGCAGCTTATGGGACAGGGACGAAAGGGGCTACACCTTC. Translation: CSSSLWDRDERGYTF.

This chain's CDR3 is CASSSTGSGANVLTF. The CDR3 DNA sequence: TGTGCCAGCAGTTCCACAGGGTCTGGGGCCAACGTCCTGACTTTC. The chain uses TRBV27 and TRBJ2-6, with TRBD1 as a possible D gene (6 bases). Deletions cut 4 bases from V and 1 base from J, with 8 bases between. Germline V lookup: CDR1 MNHEY, CDR2 SMNVEV (reference sequence). This CDR3 has 15 residues.

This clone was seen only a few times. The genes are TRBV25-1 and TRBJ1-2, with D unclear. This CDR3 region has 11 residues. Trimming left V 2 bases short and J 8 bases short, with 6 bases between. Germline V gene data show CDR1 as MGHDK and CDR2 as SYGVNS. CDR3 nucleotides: TGTGCCAGCAGTGAACCGCGAGGCTACACCTTC. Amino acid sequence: CASSEPRGYTF.

DNA for the CDR3: TGCGCCAGCACGATGGACAGGGGCAATGAGCAGTTCTTC. It is translated as CASTMDRGNEQFF. The genes are TRBV5-1 and TRBJ2-1, with TRBD1 matching 9 bases. This CDR3 region has 13 residues. J was trimmed by 6 bases and V by 6 bases; bases with no gene match: 4. Germline V CDR1 and CDR2: SGHRS, YFSETQ.

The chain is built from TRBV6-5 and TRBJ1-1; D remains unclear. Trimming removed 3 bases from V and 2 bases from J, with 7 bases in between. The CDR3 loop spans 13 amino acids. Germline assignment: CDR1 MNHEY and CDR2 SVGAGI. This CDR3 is CASSYLGNTEAFF. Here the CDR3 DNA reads TGTGCCAGCAGTTATTTGGGCAACACTGAAGCTTTCTTT.

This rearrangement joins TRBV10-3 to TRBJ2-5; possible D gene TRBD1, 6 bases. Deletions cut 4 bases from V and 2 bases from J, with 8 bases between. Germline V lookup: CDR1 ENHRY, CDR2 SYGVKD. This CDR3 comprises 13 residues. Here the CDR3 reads CAISGQGQETQYF. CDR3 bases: TGTGCCATCAGTGGGCAGGGGCAAGAGACCCAGTACTTC.

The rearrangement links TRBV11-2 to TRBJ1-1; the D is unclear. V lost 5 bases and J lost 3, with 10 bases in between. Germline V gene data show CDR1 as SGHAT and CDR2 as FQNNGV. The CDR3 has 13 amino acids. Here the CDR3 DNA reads TGTGCCAGCAGCCGTGCGAGGTACACTGAAGCTTTCTTT. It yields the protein CASSRARYTEAFF. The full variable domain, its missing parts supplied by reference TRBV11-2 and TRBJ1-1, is EAGVAQSPRYKIIEKRQSVAFWCNPISGHATLYWYQQILGQGPKLLIQFQNNGVVDDSQLPKDRFSAERLKGVDSTLKIQPAKLEDSAVYLCASSRARYTEAFFGQGTRLTVV.

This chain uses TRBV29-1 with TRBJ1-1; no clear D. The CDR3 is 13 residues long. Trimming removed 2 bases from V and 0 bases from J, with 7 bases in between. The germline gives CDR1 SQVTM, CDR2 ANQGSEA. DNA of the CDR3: TGCAGCGTTGAATCGGGGATGAACACTGAAGCTTTCTTT. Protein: CSVESGMNTEAFF. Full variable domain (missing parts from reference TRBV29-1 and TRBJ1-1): SAVISQKPSRDICQRGTSLTIQCQVDSQVTMMFWYRQQPGQSLTLIATANQGSEATYESGFVIDKFPISRPNLTFSTLTVSNMSPEDSSIYLCSVESGMNTEAFFGQGTRLTVV.

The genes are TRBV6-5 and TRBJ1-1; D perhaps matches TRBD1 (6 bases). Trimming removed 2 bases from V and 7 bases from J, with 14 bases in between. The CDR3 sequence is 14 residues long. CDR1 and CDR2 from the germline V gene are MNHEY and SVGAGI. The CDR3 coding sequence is TGTGCCAGCAGTTACACCGGGACACTAAATGAAGCTTTCTTT. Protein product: CASSYTGTLNEAFF.

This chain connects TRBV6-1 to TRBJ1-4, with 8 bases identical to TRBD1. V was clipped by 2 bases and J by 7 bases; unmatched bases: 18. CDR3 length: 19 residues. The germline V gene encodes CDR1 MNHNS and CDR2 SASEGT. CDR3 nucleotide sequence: TGTGCCAGCAGTGAAATTGGCAGGGGGCGCGGGATTTTTGTTGAAAAACTGTTTTTT. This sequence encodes CASSEIGRGRGIFVEKLFF.

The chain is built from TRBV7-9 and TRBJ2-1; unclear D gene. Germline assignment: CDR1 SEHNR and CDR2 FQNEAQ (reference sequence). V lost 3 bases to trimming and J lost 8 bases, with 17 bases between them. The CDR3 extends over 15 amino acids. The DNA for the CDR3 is TGTGCCAGCAGCTTCTCGACTGGATTACAAGATGAGCAGTTCTTC. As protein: CASSFSTGLQDEQFF.

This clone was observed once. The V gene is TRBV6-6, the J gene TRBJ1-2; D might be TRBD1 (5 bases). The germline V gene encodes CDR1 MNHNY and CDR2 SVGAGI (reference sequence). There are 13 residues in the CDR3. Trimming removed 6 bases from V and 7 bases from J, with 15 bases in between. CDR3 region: CASSTNLGVGYTF. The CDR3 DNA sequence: TGTGCCAGCAGCACTAATCTAGGGGTTGGCTACACCTTC.

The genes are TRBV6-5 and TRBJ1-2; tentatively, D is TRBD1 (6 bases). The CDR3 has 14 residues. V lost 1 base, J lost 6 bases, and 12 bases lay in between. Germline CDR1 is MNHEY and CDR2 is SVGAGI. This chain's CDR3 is CASSYYDRRNGYTF. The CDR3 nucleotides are TGTGCCAGCAGTTACTATGACAGGCGCAATGGCTACACCTTC.

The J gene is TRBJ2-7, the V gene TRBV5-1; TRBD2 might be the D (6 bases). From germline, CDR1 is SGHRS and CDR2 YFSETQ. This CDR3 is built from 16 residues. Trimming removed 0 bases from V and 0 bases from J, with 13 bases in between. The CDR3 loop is CASSLDGLPSSYEQYF. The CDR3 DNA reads TGCGCCAGCAGCTTGGACGGACTACCCAGCTCCTACGAGCAGTACTTC. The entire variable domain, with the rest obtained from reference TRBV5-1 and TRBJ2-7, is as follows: KAGVTQTPRYLIKTRGQQVTLSCSPISGHRSVSWYQQTPGQGLQFLFEYFSETQRNKGNFPGRFSGRQFSNSRSEMNVSTLELGDSALYLCASSLDGLPSSYEQYFGPGTRLTVT.

The CDR3, as DNA: TGTGCCAGCAGCCGGACATTGAGGGAAAAACTGTTTTTT. This gives the protein CASSRTLREKLFF. This chain links TRBV5-4 with TRBJ1-4; D might be TRBD1 (5 bases). The CDR3 is 13 residues long. Trimming removed 4 bases at V and 8 bases at J, with 12 bases between. Looked up from germline, CDR1 is SGHNT and CDR2 is YYREEE (reference sequence).

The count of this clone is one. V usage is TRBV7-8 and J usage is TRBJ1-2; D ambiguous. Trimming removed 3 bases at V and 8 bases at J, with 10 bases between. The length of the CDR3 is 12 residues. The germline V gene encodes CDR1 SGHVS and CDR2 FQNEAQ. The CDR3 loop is CASSFERRGYTF. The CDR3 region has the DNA TGTGCCAGCAGCTTCGAAAGGAGGGGCTACACCTTC.

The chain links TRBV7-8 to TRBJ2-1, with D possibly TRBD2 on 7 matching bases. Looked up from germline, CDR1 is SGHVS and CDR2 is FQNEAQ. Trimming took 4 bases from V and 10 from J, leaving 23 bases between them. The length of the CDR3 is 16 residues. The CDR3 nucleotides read TGTGCCAGCAGCTCCACCCAATGGTTCGGGGGGCCGGAGCAGTTCTTC. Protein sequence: CASSSTQWFGGPEQFF.